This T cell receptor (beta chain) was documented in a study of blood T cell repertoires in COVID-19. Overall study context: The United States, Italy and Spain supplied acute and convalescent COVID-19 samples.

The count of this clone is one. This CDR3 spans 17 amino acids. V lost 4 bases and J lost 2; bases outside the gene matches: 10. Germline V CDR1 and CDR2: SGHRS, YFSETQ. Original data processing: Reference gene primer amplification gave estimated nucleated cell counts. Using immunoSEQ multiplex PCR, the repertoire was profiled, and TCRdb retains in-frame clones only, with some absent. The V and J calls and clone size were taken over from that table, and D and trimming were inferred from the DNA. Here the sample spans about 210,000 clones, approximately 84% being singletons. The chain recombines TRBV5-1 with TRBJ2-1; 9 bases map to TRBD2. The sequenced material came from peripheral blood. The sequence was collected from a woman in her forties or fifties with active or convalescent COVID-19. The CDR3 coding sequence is TGCGCCAGCAGCGGTAGTTGGCGGGAGGGTGCCTACAATGAGCAGTTCTTC. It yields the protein CASSGSWREGAYNEQFF.